This T cell receptor beta chain was found in a study of OX40 agonist ivuxolimab in advanced cancers. Study overall: Partial response was recorded in three patients: one hepatocellular carcinoma and two cutaneous melanoma cases.

The repertoire was sequenced with immunoSEQ multiplex PCR; TCRdb's copy has only in-frame clones and lacks some. The data contain roughly 26,000 clones, 85% of them singletons. Sequencing was performed on CD4+ or CD8+ T cells sorted from blood, taken in a trial of the OX40 agonist ivuxolimab. This sequence originates from an adult with an advanced solid tumor such as melanoma, head and neck, liver or kidney cancer.

CDR3 coding DNA: TGTGCCTGGAGTGTTTCCCCAACGGGCGCCGGGGAGCTGTTTTTT. This sequence encodes CAWSVSPTGAGELFF. The rearrangement joins TRBV30 to TRBJ2-2, with D hard to call. The CDR3 runs to 15 residues. The germline V gene encodes CDR1 GTSNPN and CDR2 SVGIG (reference sequence). V shed 0 bases and J shed 6 bases, with 14 bases lying between them. Using reference TRBV30 and TRBJ2-2 for the parts outside the CDR3, the full variable domain is SQTIHQWPATLVQPVGSPLSLECTVEGTSNPNLYWYRQAAGRGLQLLFYSVGIGQISSEVPQNLSASRPQDRQFILSSKKLLLSDSGFYLCAWSVSPTGAGELFFGEGSRLTVL.